This entry lists 5 T cell receptor beta chains sequenced from one sample in a study of CD8+ T cells in alopecia areata. The sequencing template was cDNA reverse transcribed from extracted RNA. The protocol was immunoSEQ multiplex PCR, while the TCRdb copy is restricted to in-frame clones and leaves out a portion. This table has 150,000 to 200,000 clones, roughly 66% appearing once. Treatment meaning: oral pan-JAK inhibitor, 5-10 mg twice daily. The sequencing used CD4+ T cells sorted from blood, collected at week 24, from a patient treated with tofacitinib. The receptors stem from a human donor with alopecia areata.

The chain uses TRBV9 and TRBJ2-5, with TRBD2 identical over 7 bases. Trimming removed 0 bases from V and 2 bases from J; junction bases left unmatched: 1. Looked up from germline, CDR1 is SGDLS and CDR2 is YYNGEE. The CDR3 sequence is 14 residues long. CDR3 amino acids: CASSVAGGQETQYF. CDR3 bases: TGTGCCAGCAGCGTAGCCGGGGGGCAAGAGACCCAGTACTTC.

The chain uses TRBV7-2 and TRBJ2-7; D remains unclear. The germline gives CDR1 SGHTA, CDR2 FQGNSA. The V and J ends lost 5 bases and 1 base respectively, with 15 bases between them. The CDR3 runs 15 residues. CDR3 residues: CASSPSPLGSYEQYF. In DNA, the CDR3 is TGTGCCAGCAGCCCCTCCCCCTTAGGGTCCTACGAGCAGTACTTC.

The V gene is TRBV5-6, the J gene TRBJ2-5; TRBD2 matches at 8 bases. The germline gives CDR1 SGHDT, CDR2 YYEEEE. Unmatched junction bases numbered 7, after V lost 1 base and J lost 5 bases. CDR3 length: 15 residues. The CDR3 protein is CASSLRGGRWETQYF. CDR3 sequence (DNA): TGTGCCAGCAGCTTGCGGGGGGGAAGATGGGAGACCCAGTACTTC.

This chain uses TRBV30 with TRBJ1-2; D not resolved. There are 13 residues in the CDR3. V was pared by 1 base and J by 5 bases, with 11 bases between. Germline V gives CDR1 GTSNPN, CDR2 SVGIG (reference sequence). The CDR3 DNA follows: TGTGCCTGGAGTGAATCATCGGGATATGGCTACACCTTC. This encodes CAWSESSGYGYTF.

The genes are TRBV2 and TRBJ2-2; 7 nucleotides align to TRBD1. The V segment lost 5 bases and the J segment 1 base; nucleotides outside the gene matches: 4. Germline V gives CDR1 SNHLY, CDR2 FYNNEI. There are 15 residues in the CDR3. CDR3 coding DNA: TGTGCCAGCAGTCCGGGACAGATGAACACCGGGGAGCTGTTTTTT. This encodes CASSPGQMNTGELFF.